This T cell receptor beta chain was sequenced during a study of cytomegalovirus exposure and HLA in healthy donors. The germline CDR1 and CDR2 sequences are MNHEY and SVGAGI. The length of the CDR3 is 14 residues. The V end was cut by 8 bases, the J end by 1 base, with 14 bases between. The primer mix had 60 Vbeta and 13 Jbeta primers. Data came from immunoSEQ multiplex PCR; TCRdb stores just in-frame clones and leaves some out. The data show 90,000 or so clones, with roughly four fifths seen just once and nearly 3.5% held by the top ten. General study findings and limits: The likely origin of a cluster of highly shared sequence variants was a sequencing artifact.

This clone was counted between two and nine times. Its antigen remains unidentified. The sample taken for sequencing was PBMCs. The chain has TRBV6-5 and TRBJ1-1; no clear D gene. This receptor was obtained from a man between 25 and 39 years old in good health and CMV-seropositive. CDR3: CASCRTRGNTEAFF. CDR3 DNA: TGTGCCAGCTGCAGAACTCGAGGGAACACTGAAGCTTTCTTT.